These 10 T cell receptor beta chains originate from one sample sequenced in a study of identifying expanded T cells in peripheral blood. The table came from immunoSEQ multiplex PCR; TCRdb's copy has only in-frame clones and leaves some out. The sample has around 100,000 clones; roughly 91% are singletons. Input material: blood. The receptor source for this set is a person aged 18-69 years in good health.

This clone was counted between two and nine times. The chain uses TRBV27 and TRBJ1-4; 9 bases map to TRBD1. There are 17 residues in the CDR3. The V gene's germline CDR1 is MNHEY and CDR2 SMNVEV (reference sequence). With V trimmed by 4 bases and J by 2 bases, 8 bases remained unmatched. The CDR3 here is CASSWGTGKGTNEKLFF. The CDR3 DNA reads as TGTGCCAGCAGTTGGGGGACAGGGAAGGGTACTAATGAAAAACTGTTTTTT.

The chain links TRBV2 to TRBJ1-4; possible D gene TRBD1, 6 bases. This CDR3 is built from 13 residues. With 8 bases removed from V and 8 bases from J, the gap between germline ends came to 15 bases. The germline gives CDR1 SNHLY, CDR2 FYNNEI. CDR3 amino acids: CASGGQGGEKLFF. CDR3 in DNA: TGTGCCAGCGGGGGGCAGGGAGGCGAAAAACTGTTTTTT.

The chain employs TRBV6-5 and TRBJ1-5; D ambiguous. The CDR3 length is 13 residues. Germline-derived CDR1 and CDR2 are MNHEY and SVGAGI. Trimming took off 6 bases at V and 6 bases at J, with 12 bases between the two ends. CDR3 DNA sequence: TGTGCCAGCAGCACAGTAACCAGTCAGCCCCAGCATTTT. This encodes CASSTVTSQPQHF.

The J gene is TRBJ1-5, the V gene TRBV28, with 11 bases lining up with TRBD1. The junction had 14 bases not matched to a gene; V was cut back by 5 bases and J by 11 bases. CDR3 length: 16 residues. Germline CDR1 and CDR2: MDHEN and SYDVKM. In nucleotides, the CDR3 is TGTGCCAGCAGTCGGAACCGGGACAGGGGGTCGAGGGCCCAGCATTTT. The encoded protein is CASSRNRDRGSRAQHF.

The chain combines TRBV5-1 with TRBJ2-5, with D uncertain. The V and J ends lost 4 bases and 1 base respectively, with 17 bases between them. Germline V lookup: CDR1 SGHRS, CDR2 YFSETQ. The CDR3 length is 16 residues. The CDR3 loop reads CASSGVLGWGQETQYF. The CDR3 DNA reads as TGCGCCAGCAGCGGGGTTCTTGGTTGGGGCCAAGAGACCCAGTACTTC.

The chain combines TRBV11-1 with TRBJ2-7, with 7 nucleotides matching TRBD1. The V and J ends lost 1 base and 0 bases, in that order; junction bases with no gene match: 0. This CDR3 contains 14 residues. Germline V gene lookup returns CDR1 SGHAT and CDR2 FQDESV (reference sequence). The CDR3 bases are TGTGCCAGCAGCTTAGGGACAGGCTCCTACGAGCAGTACTTC. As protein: CASSLGTGSYEQYF.

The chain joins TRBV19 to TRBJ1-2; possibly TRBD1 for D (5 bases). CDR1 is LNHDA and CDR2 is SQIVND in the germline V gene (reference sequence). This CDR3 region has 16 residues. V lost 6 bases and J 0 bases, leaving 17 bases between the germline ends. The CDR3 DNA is TGTGCCAGTAGCGACAGACACGGCCCCACTAACTATGGCTACACCTTC. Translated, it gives CASSDRHGPTNYGYTF.

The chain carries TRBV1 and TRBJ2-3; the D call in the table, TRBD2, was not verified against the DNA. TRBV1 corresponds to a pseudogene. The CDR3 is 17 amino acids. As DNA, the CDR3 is TGCACCAGCAGCCAAGATCAGGCGGGGGCAGTCACAGATACGCAGTATTTT. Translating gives CTSSQDQAGAVTDTQYF.

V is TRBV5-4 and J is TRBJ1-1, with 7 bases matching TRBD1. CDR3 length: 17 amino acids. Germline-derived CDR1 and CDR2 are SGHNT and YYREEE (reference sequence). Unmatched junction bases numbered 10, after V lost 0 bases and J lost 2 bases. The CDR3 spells CASSLGSPDRTNTEAFF. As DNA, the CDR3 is TGTGCCAGCAGCTTGGGGTCCCCGGACAGGACTAACACTGAAGCTTTCTTT.

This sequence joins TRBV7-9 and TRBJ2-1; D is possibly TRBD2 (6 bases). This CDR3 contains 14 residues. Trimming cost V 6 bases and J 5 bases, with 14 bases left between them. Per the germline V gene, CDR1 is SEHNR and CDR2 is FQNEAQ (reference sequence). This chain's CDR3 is CASSPWTTDNEQFF. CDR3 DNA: TGTGCCAGCAGTCCCTGGACTACGGACAATGAGCAGTTCTTC.